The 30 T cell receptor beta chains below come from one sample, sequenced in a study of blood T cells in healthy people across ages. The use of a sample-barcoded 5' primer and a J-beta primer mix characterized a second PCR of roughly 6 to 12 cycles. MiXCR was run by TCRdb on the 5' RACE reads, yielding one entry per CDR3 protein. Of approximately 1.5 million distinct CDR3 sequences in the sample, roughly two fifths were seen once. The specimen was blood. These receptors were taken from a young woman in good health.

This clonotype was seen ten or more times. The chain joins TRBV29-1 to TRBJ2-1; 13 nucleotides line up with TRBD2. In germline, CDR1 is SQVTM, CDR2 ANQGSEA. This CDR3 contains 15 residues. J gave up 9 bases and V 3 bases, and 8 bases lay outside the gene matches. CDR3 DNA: TGCAGCGTTGATGGCGGACTAGCGGGAGCGGTTGAGCAGTTCTTC. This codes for CSVDGGLAGAVEQFF.

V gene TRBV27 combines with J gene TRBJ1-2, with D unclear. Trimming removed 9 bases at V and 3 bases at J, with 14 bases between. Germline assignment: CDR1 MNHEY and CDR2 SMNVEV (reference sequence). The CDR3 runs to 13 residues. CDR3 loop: CASTANSDYGYTF. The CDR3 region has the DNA TGTGCCAGTACTGCCAACAGTGACTATGGCTACACCTTC.

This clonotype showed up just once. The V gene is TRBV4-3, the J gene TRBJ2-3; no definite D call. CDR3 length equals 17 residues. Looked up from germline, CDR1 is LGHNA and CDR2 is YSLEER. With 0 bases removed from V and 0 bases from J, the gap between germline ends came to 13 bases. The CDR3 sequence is CASSQDRGWGSTDTQYF. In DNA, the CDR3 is TGCGCCAGCAGCCAAGACCGTGGATGGGGTAGCACAGATACGCAGTATTTT.

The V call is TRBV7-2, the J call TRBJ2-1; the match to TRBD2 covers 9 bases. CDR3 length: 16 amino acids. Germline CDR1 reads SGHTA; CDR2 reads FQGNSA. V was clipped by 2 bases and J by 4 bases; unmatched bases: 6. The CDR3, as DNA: TGTGCCAGCAGCTTAATGGCGGGGGGGGAGTACAATGAGCAGTTCTTC. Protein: CASSLMAGGEYNEQFF.

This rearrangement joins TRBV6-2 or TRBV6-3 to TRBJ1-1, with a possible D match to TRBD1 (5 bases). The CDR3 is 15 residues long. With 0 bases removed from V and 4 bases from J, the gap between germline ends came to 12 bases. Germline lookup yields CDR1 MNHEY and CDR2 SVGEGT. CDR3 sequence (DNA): TGTGCCAGCAGTTACTCGTCCAGGGCGAGCACTGAAGCTTTCTTT. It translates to CASSYSSRASTEAFF.

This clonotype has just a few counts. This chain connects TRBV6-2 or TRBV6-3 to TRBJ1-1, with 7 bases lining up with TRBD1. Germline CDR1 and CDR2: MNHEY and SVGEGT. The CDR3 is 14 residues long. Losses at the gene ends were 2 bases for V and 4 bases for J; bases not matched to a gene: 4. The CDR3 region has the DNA TGTGCCAGCAGTTACCGGGCAGGGGGCACTGAAGCTTTCTTT. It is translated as CASSYRAGGTEAFF.

The CDR3 reads CSARGASGYEQYF. The CDR3 coding sequence is TGCAGTGCTAGGGGAGCTAGCGGCTACGAGCAGTACTTC. J is TRBJ2-7 and V is TRBV20-1; TRBD2 matches at 7 bases. Germline V gene lookup returns CDR1 DFQATT and CDR2 SNEGSKA (reference sequence). This CDR3 is 13 amino acids long. V dropped 3 bases and J dropped 3; count of bases not matched to a gene: 5.

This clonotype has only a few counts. CDR3 sequence (DNA): TGTGCCAGCAGCGTTACCAAGACTACCTCCTATGGCTACACCTTC. It specifies CASSVTKTTSYGYTF. The chain is built from TRBV9 and TRBJ1-2, with D unresolved. CDR1 is SGDLS and CDR2 is YYNGEE in the germline V gene. Trimming removed 2 bases from V and 4 bases from J, with 15 bases in between. The CDR3 totals 15 residues.

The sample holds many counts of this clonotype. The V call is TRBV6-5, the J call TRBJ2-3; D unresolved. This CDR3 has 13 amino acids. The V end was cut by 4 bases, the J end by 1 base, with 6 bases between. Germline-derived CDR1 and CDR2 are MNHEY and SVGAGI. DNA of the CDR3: TGTGCCAGCAGTTCCCCCGGCACAGATACGCAGTATTTT. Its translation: CASSSPGTDTQYF.

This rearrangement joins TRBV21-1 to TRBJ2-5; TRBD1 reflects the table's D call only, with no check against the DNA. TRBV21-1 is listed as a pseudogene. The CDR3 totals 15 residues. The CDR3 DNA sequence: TGTGCCAGCATAAAGGGACAGGGGTTGGGAGAGACCCAGTACTTC. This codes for CASIKGQGLGETQYF.

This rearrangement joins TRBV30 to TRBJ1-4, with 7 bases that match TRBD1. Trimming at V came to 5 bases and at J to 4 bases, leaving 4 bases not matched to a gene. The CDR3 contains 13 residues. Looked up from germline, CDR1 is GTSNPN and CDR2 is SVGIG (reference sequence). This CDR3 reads CAWRDSFNEKLFF. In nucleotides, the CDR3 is TGTGCCTGGCGGGACAGTTTTAATGAAAAACTGTTTTTT.

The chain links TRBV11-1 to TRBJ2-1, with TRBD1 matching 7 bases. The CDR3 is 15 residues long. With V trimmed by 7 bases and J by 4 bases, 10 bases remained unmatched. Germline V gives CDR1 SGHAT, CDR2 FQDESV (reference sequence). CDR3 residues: CASTQKGAFYNEQFF. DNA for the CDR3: TGTGCCAGCACCCAGAAGGGGGCTTTTTACAATGAGCAGTTCTTC. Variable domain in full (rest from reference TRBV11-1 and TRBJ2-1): EAEVAQSPRYKITEKSQAVAFWCDPISGHATLYWYRQILGQGPELLVQFQDESVVDDSQLPKDRFSAERLKGVDSTLKIQPAELGDSAMYLCASTQKGAFYNEQFFGPGTRLTVL.

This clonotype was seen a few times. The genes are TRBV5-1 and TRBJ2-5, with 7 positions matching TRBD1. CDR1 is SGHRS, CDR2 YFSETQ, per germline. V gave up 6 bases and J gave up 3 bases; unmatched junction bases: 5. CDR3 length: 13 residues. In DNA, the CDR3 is TGCGCCAGCAATCGGGACAGCGAAGAGACCCAGTACTTC. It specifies CASNRDSEETQYF.

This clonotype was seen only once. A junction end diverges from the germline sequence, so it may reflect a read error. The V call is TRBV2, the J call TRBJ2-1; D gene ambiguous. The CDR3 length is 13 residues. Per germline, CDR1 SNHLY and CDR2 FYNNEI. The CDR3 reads CAGSATTYNEQFF. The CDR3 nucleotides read TGTGCCGGCAGCGCAACTACCTACAATGAGCAGTTCTTC.

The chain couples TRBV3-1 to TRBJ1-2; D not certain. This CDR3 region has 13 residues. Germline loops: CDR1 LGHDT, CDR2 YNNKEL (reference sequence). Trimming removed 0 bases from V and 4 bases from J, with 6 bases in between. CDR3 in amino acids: CASSQERVYGYTF. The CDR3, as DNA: TGTGCCAGCAGCCAAGAACGGGTCTATGGCTACACCTTC.

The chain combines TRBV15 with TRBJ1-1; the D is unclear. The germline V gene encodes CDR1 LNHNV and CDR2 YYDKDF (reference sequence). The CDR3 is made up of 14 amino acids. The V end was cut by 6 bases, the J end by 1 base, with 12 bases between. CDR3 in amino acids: CATRATGGNTEAFF. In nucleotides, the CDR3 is TGTGCCACCAGAGCCACTGGAGGGAACACTGAAGCTTTCTTT.

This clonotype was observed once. The CDR3 region has the DNA TGTGCCAGCAGTTTAGCGGGACAGGGACCCTACAATGAGCAGTTCTTC. Protein sequence: CASSLAGQGPYNEQFF. J is TRBJ2-1 and V is TRBV12-3 or TRBV12-4; 9 nucleotides agree with TRBD1. The CDR3 contains 16 residues. The trim removed 0 bases at V and 2 bases at J, leaving 2 bases unmatched.

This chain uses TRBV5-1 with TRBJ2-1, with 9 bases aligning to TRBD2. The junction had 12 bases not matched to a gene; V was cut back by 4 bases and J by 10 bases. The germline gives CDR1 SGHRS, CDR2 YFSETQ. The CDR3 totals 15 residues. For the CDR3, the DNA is TGCGCCAGCAGCGTGACTAGCGGCTGGCTATCGGAGCAGTTCTTC. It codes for CASSVTSGWLSEQFF.

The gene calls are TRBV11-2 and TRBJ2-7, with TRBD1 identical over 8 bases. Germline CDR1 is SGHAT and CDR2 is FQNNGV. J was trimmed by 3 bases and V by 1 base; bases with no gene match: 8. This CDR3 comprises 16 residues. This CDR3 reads CASSLGAGTGIYEQYF. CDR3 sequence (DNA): TGTGCCAGCAGCTTAGGTGCCGGGACAGGAATCTACGAGCAGTACTTC.

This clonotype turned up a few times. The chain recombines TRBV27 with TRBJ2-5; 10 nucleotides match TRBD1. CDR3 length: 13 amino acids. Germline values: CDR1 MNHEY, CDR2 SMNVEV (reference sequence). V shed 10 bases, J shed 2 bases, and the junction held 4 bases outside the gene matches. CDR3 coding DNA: TGTGCCACCGGACAGGGGGGACAAGAGACCCAGTACTTC. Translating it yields CATGQGGQETQYF.

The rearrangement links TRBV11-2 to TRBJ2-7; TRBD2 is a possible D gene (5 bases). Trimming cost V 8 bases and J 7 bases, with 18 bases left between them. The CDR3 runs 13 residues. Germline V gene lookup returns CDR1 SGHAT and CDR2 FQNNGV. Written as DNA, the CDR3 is TGTGCCAGCCGGGTTGGGAGTTCGGATGAGCAGTACTTC. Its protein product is CASRVGSSDEQYF. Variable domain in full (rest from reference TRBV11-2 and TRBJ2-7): EAGVAQSPRYKIIEKRQSVAFWCNPISGHATLYWYQQILGQGPKLLIQFQNNGVVDDSQLPKDRFSAERLKGVDSTLKIQPAKLEDSAVYLCASRVGSSDEQYFGPGTRLTVT.

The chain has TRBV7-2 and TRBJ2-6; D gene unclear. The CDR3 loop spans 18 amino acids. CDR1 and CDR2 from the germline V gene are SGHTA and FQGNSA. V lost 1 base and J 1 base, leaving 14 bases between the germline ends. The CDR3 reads CASSLEGKTMSGANVLTF. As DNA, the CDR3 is TGTGCCAGCAGCTTAGAGGGCAAAACGATGTCTGGGGCCAACGTCCTGACTTTC.

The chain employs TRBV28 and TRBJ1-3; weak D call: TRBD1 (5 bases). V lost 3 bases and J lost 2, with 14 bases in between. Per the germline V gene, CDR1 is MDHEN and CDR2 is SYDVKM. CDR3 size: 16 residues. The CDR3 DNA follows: TGTGCCAGCAGTTTCTCCGGGGCTTTGGCTGGAAACACCATATATTTT. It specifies CASSFSGALAGNTIYF.

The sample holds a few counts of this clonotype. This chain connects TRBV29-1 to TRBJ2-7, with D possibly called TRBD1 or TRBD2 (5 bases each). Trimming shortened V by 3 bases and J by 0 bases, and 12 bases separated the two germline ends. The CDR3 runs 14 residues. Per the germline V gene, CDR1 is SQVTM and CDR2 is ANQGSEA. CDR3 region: CSVDVGTHSYEQYF. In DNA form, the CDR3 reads TGCAGCGTTGATGTCGGGACGCACTCCTACGAGCAGTACTTC.

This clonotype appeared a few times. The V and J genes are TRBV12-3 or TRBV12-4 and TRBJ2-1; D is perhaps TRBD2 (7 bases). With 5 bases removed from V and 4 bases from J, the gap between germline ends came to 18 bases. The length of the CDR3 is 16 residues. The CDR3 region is CASSLLRGAQYNEQFF. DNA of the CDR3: TGTGCCAGCAGTCTATTACGGGGGGCGCAATACAATGAGCAGTTCTTC.

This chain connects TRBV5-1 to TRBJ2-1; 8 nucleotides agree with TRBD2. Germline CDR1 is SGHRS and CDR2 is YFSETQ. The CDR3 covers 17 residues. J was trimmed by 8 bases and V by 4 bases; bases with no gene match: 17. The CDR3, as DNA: TGCGCCAGCAGCCACGGCCTAGCGGGCCCCTTGCTGCATGAGCAGTTCTTC. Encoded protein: CASSHGLAGPLLHEQFF.

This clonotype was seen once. CDR3 in amino acids: CASSQDRGRCGYTF. The CDR3 coding sequence is TGCGCCAGCAGCCAAGACAGAGGGCGGTGTGGCTACACCTTC. The chain joins TRBV4-3 to TRBJ1-2, with no clear D. The germline V and J ends were trimmed by 0 bases and 7 bases, with 12 bases remaining between them. CDR3 size: 14 residues. From germline, CDR1 is LGHNA and CDR2 YSLEER.

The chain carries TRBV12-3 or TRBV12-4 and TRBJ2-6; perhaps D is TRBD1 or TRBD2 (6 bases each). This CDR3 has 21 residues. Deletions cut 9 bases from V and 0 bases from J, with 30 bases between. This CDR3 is CASSSLRRGLEPLSGANVLTF. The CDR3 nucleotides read TGTGCCAGTAGCAGTTTAAGGAGGGGGTTGGAGCCCCTCTCTGGGGCCAACGTCCTGACTTTC.

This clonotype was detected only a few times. Here the CDR3 reads CASSRRELDTQYF. The CDR3, as DNA: TGCGCCAGCAGCCGGCGAGAGCTAGATACGCAGTATTTT. V is TRBV4-3 and J is TRBJ2-3, with unresolved D. The V and J ends lost 4 bases and 5 bases respectively, with 10 bases between them. Germline-derived CDR1 and CDR2 are LGHNA and YSLEER. The CDR3 sequence is 13 residues long.

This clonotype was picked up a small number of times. In DNA, the CDR3 is TGTGCCAGCAGCTCCCGTCCCACATCCCAGAACACTGAAGCTTTCTTT. This gives the protein CASSSRPTSQNTEAFF. The chain employs TRBV7-2 and TRBJ1-1, with D hard to call. This CDR3 region has 16 residues. V lost 4 bases and J 1 base, leaving 16 bases between the germline ends. CDR1 SGHTA and CDR2 FQGNSA come from the germline V gene.